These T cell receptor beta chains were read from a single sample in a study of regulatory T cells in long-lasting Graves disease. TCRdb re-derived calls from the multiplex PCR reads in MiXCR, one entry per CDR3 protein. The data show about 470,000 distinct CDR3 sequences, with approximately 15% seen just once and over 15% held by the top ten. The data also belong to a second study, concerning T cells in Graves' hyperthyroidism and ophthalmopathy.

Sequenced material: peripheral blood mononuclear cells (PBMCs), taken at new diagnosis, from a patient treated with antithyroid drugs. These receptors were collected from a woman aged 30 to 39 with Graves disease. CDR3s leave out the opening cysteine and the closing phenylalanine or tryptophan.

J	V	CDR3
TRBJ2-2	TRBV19	ASRASTGNTGELF
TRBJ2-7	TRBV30	ALTGQGDREQY
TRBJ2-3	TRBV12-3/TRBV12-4	ASSLSFWEVTDTQY
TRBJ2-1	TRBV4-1	ASSQDLVREQF
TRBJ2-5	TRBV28	ASSQENQETQY
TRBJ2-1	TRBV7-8	ASSLGGYSAQGNEQF
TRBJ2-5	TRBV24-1	ATSGTGGARETQY
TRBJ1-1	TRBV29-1	SVALNRGYDTEAF
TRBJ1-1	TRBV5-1	ASSLISGANTEAF
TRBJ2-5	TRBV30	AWSVGDGIQETQY
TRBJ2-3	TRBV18	ASSKNRRGDTDTQY
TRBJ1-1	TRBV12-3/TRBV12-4	ASSLRGAMNTEAF
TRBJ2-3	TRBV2	ASRGLVGGGTDTQY
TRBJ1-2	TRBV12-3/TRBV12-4	ASSVQTPSGGYT
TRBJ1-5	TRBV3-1	ASTRDSFSNQPQH
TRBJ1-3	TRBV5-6	ASRLDRSGNTIY
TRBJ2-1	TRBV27	ASSLGLKKRGFYNEQF
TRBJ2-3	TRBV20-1	SARDLSGGSTDTQY
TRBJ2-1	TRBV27	ASSFDRGAYNEQF
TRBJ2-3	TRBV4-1	ASSPHSRAGVTDTQY
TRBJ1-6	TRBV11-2	ASTPGTAPSPLH
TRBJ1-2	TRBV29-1	SGGHYGYT
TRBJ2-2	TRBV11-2	ASSLTRLGPTGELF
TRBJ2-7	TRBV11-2	ASSLGTREQY
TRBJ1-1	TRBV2	ASAGRMVVPMNTEAF
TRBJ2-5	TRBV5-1	ASSLAPSAQETQY
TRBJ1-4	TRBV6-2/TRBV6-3	ASSSQTGGPNEKLF
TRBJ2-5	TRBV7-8	ASSLGREVEETQY
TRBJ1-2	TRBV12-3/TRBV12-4	ASSYVDRGYGYT
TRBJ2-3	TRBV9	ASSLSIYQATDTQY
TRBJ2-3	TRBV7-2	ASSLGGGGGDTQY